This T cell receptor (beta chain) was obtained from a study of tumour-infiltrating T cells in Burkitt lymphoma. Study at large: Repertoire clonality predicted overall and progression-free survival.

From germline, CDR1 is KGHSH and CDR2 LQKENI. The V gene lost 3 bases and the J gene lost 6 bases, with 11 bases spanning the gap. CDR3 length: 14 amino acids. The protocol was immunoSEQ multiplex PCR, while the TCRdb copy is restricted to in-frame clones and leaves out a portion. The data contain some 9,200 clones, 62% of them singletons. This chain links TRBV18 with TRBJ1-4; the D gene is possibly TRBD1 (5 bases). Material for sequencing was tumor tissue. This TCR derives from a human donor with diffuse large B-cell lymphoma. Here the CDR3 DNA reads TGTGCCAGCTCACCCAGGGAAGGGGATGAAAAACTGTTTTTT. It translates to CASSPREGDEKLFF.